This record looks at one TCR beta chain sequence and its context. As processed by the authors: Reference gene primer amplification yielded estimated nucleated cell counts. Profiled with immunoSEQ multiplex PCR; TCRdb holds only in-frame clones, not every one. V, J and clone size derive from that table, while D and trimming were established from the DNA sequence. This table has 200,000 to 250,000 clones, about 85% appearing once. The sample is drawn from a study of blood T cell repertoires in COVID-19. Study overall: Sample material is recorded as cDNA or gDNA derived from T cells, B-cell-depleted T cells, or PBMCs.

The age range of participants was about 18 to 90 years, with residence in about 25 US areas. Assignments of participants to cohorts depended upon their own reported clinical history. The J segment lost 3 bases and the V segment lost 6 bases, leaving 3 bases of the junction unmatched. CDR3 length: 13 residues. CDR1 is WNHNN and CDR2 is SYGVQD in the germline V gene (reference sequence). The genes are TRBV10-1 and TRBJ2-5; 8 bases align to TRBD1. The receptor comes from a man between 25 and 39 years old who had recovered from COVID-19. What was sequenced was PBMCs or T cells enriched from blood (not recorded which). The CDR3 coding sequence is TGCGCCAGCAGCAAGGGACAGGAAGAGACCCAGTACTTC. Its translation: CASSKGQEETQYF.